Described below is a single T cell receptor (beta chain) sequence and its context. In the source study's methods: Scientists estimated how many nucleated cells there were by amplifying reference gene primers. The data were produced by immunoSEQ multiplex PCR, yet TCRdb's version contains in-frame clones alone and is incomplete. That table supplies the V and J calls and clone size; D and trimming were determined from the DNA. The sample contains 150,000 to 200,000 clones, 88% of which appear only once. This specimen comes from a study of blood T cell repertoires in COVID-19. Study details: Italy, Spain and the United States were the sources of the convalescent and acute COVID-19 samples. T cells, B-cell-depleted T cells, or PBMCs provided the cDNA or gDNA that served as material.

The CDR3 is made up of 16 amino acids. The V and J ends lost 4 bases and 4 bases respectively, with 16 bases between them. Germline V CDR1 and CDR2: KGHDR, SFDVKD. Material for sequencing was peripheral blood. The rearrangement links TRBV24-1 to TRBJ2-1, with D possibly matching TRBD1 (6 bases). This TCR derives from a man aged 65-85 years with active or convalescent COVID-19. The CDR3 loop is CATSETRGTGYNEQFF. In DNA, the CDR3 is TGTGCCACCAGTGAGACCAGGGGTACGGGGTACAATGAGCAGTTCTTC.